These 4 T cell receptor beta chains were all obtained from the same sample, sequenced in a study of blood T cell repertoires in COVID-19. Sequenced by immunoSEQ multiplex PCR; TCRdb stores in-frame clones only, minus some. The sample has approximately 270,000 clones, approximately 85% seen once. Sample: peripheral blood. The receptors stem from a woman in her seventies with acute or convalescent COVID-19.

This clone was recorded a few times. The rearrangement joins TRBV2 to TRBJ1-6; perhaps TRBD1 as D (5 bases). Trimming left V 2 bases short and J 8 bases short, with 10 bases between. This CDR3 comprises 14 residues. Germline values: CDR1 SNHLY, CDR2 FYNNEI. CDR3 nucleotides: TGTGCCAGCAGTGAAAGCTCCAGGGATTCACCCCTCCACTTT. Amino acid sequence: CASSESSRDSPLHF.

V is TRBV7-2 and J is TRBJ2-3, with 9 bases fitting TRBD2. This CDR3 has 14 residues. Unmatched junction bases numbered 3, after V lost 4 bases and J lost 4 bases. CDR1 SGHTA and CDR2 FQGNSA come from the germline V gene. CDR3 coding DNA: TGTGCCAGCAGCTCTGGACTAGCGTCAGATACGCAGTATTTT. Translation: CASSSGLASDTQYF. Full variable domain (outside the CDR3, taken from reference TRBV7-2 and TRBJ2-3): GAGVSQSPSNKVTEKGKDVELRCDPISGHTALYWYRQSLGQGLEFLIYFQGNSAPDKSGLPSDRFSAERTGGSVSTLTIQRTQQEDSAVYLCASSSGLASDTQYFGPGTRLTVL.

This chain uses TRBV2 with TRBJ2-2, with D possibly matching TRBD2 (5 bases). CDR3 length equals 13 residues. V was pared by 7 bases and J by 6 bases, with 12 bases between. CDR1 and CDR2 (germline): SNHLY, FYNNEI. This chain's CDR3 is CASNRLPSGELFF. Written as DNA, the CDR3 is TGTGCCAGCAACAGACTACCGTCCGGGGAGCTGTTTTTT.

About this clone itself: The same CDR3 also results from other DNA sequences found in this sample. The chain uses TRBV30 and TRBJ1-5, with no clear D. CDR1 is GTSNPN and CDR2 is SVGIG in the germline V gene (reference sequence). V lost 2 bases to trimming and J lost 2 bases, with 7 bases between them. This CDR3 has 13 amino acids. CDR3 DNA: TGTGCCTGGAGTAGAAGCGGCAATCAGCCCCAGCATTTT. It codes for CAWSRSGNQPQHF.